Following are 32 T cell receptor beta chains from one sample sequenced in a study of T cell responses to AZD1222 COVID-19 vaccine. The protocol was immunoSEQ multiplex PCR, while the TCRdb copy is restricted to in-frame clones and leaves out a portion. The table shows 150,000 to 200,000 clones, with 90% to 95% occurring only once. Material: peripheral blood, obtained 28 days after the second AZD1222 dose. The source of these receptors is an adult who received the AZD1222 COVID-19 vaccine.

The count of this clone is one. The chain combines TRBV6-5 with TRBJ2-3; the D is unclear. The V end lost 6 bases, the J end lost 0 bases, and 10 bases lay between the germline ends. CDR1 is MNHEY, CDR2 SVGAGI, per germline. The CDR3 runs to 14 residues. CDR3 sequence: CASRGYGSTDTQYF. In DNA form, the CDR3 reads TGTGCCAGCAGGGGTTACGGGAGCACAGATACGCAGTATTTT.

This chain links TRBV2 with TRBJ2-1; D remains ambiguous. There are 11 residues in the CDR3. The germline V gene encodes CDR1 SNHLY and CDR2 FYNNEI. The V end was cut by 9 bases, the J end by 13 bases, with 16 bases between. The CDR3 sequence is CARRSDSTQFF. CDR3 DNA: TGTGCCAGACGATCCGACTCCACCCAGTTCTTC.

CDR3 amino acids: CASRPGGAYYEQYF. CDR3 in DNA: TGCGCCAGCAGGCCCGGGGGGGCCTACTACGAGCAGTACTTC. V usage is TRBV5-1 and J usage is TRBJ2-7; 8 bases match TRBD2. The CDR3 covers 14 residues. V shed 5 bases and J 3 bases; nucleotides not matched to a gene: 7. Germline V CDR1 and CDR2: SGHRS, YFSETQ.

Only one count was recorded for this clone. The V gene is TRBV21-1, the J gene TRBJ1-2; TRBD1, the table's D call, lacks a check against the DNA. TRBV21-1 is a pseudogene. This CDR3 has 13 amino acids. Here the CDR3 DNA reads TGTGCCAGCAGCCTGGACAGGGGAGGTGGCTACACCTTC. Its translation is CASSLDRGGGYTF.

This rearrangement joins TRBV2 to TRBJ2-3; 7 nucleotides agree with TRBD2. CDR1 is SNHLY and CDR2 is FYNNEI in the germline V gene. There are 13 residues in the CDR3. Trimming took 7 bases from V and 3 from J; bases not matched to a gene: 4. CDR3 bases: TGTGCCAGCACCGGCGGGAGTACAGATACGCAGTATTTT. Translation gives CASTGGSTDTQYF.

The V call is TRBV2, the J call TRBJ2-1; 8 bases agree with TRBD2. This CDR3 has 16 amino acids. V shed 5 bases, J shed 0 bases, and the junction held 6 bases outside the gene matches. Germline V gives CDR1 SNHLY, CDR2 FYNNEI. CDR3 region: CASSSPGLGSYNEQFF. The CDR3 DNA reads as TGTGCCAGCAGTAGTCCGGGACTAGGCTCCTACAATGAGCAGTTCTTC.

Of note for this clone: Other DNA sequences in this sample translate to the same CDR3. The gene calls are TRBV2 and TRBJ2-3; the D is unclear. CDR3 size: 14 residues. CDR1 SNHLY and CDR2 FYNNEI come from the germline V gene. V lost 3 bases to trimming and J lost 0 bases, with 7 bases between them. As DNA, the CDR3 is TGTGCCAGCAGTGATCGTACTAGCACAGATACGCAGTATTTT. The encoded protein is CASSDRTSTDTQYF.

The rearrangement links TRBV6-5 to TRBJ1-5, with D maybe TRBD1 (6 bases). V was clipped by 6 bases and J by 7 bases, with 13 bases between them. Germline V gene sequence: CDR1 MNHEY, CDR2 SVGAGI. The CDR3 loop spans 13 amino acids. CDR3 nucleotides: TGTGCCAGCAGCCCCGGACAGAAACAGCCCCAGCATTTT. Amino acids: CASSPGQKQPQHF.

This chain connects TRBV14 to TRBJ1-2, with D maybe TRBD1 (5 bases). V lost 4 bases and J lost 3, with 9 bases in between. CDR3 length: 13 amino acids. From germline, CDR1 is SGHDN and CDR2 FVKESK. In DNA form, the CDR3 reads TGTGCCAGCAGCCCGGGACGGTACTATGGCTACACCTTC. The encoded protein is CASSPGRYYGYTF.

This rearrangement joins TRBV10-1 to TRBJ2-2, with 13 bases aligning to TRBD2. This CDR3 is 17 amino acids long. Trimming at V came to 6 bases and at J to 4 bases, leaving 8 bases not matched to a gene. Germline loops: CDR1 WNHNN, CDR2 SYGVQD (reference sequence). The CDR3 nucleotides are TGCGCCAGCAGCTCCGGGACTAGCGGGAAGGCCACCGGGGAGCTGTTTTTT. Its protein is CASSSGTSGKATGELFF.

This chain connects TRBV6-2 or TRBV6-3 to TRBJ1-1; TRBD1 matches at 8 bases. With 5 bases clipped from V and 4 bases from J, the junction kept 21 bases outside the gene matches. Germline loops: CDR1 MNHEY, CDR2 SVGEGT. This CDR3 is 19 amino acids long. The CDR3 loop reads CASSPKSRPQGARGTEAFF. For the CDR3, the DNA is TGTGCCAGCAGTCCCAAAAGCCGACCTCAGGGGGCCCGCGGCACTGAAGCTTTCTTT.

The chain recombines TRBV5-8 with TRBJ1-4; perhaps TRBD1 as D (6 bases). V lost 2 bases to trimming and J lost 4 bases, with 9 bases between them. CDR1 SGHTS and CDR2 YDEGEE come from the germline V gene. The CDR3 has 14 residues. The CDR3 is CASSFGQFNEKLFF. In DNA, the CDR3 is TGTGCCAGCAGCTTTGGACAGTTTAATGAAAAACTGTTTTTT.

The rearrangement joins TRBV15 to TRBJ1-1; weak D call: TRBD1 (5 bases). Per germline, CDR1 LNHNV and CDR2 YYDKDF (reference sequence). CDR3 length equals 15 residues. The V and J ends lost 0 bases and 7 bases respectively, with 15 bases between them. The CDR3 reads CATSRDRIRQHEAFF. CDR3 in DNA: TGTGCCACCAGCAGAGATCGAATTAGACAGCATGAAGCTTTCTTT.

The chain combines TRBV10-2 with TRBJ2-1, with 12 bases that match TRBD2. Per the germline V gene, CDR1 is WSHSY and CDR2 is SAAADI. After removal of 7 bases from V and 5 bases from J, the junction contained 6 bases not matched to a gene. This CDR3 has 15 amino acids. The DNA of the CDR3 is TGCGCCAGCACTCTACTAGCGGGAGGTGACAATGAGCAGTTCTTC. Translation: CASTLLAGGDNEQFF.

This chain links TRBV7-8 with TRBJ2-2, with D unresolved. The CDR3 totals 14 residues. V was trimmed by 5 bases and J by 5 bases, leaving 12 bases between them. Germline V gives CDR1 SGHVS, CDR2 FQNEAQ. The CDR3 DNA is TGTGCCAGCAGCCCTCCCTCCTGGACCGGGGAGCTGTTTTTT. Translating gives CASSPPSWTGELFF.

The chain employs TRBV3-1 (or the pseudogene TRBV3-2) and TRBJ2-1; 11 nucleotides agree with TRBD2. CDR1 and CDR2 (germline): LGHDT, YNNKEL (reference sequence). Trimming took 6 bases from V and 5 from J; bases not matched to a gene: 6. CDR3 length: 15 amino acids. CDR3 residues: CASRDSGRGNNEQFF. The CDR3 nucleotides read TGTGCCAGCAGAGATAGCGGGAGGGGAAACAATGAGCAGTTCTTC.

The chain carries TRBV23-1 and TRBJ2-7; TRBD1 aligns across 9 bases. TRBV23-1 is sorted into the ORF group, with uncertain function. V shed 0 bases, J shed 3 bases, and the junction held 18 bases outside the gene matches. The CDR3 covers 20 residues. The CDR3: CASSQSQGARLWTGHYEQYF. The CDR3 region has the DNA TGCGCCAGCAGTCAATCACAGGGGGCGAGATTGTGGACTGGTCACTACGAGCAGTACTTC.

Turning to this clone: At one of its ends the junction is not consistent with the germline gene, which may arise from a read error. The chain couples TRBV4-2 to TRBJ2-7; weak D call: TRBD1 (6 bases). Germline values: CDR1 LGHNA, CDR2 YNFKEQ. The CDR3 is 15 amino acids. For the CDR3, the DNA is TGTGCCAGCAGTCAAGGCCAGGGGTCCAACTACGAGCAGTACTTC. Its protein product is CASSQGQGSNYEQYF.

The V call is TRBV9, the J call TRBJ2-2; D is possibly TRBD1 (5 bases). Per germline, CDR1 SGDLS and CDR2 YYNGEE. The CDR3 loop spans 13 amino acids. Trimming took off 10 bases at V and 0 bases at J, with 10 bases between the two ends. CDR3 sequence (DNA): TGTGCCTCAGGGCCGCCGAACACCGGGGAGCTGTTTTTT. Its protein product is CASGPPNTGELFF.

The DNA for the CDR3 is TGTGCCAGCAGCCGCCTAGCGGGAGGGCCTCACGAGCAGTACTTC. As protein: CASSRLAGGPHEQYF. The chain employs TRBV7-2 and TRBJ2-7, with 12 bases aligning to TRBD2. Trimming took 5 bases from V and 5 from J; bases not matched to a gene: 7. The CDR3 is 15 amino acids. Germline CDR1 SGHTA, CDR2 FQGNSA.

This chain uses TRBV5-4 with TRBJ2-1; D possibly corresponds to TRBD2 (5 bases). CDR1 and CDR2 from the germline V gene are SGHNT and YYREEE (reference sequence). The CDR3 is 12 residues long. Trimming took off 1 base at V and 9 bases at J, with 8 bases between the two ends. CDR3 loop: CASSLRGGEQFF. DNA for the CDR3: TGTGCCAGCAGCTTGAGAGGAGGTGAGCAGTTCTTC.

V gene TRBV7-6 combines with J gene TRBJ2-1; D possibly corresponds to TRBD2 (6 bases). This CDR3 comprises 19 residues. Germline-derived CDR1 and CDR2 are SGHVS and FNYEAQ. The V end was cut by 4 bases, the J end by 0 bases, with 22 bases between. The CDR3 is CASSSYSLKGLSSYNEQFF. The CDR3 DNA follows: TGTGCCAGCAGCTCCTATAGCCTGAAGGGACTTAGCTCCTACAATGAGCAGTTCTTC. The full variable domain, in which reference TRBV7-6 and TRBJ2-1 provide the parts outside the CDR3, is GAGVSQSPRYKVTKRGQDVALRCDPISGHVSLYWYRQALGQGPEFLTYFNYEAQQDKSGLPNDRFSAERPEGSISTLTIQRTEQRDSAMYRCASSSYSLKGLSSYNEQFFGPGTRLTVL.

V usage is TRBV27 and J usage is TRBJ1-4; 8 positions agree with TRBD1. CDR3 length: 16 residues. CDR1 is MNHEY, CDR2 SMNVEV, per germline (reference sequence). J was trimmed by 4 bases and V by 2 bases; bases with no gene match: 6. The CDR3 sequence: CASSLRGDRGNEKLFF. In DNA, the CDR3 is TGTGCCAGCAGTTTAAGGGGAGACAGGGGTAATGAAAAACTGTTTTTT.

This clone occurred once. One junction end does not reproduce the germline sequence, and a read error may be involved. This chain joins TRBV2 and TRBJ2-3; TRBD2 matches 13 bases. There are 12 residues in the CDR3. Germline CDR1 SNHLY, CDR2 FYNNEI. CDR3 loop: CASSELAGGILF. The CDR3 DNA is TGTGCCAGCAGCGAACTAGCGGGGGGGATACTGTTT.

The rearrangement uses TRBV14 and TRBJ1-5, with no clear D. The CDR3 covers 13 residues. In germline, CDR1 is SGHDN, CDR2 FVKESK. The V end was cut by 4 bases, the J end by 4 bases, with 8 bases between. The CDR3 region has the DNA TGTGCCAGCAGCCTGAGAGGGAATCAGCCCCAGCATTTT. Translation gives CASSLRGNQPQHF.

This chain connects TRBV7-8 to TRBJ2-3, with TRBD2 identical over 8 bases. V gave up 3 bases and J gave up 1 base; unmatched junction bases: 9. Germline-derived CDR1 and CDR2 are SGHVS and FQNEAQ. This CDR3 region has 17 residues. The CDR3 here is CASSFPSDGRGTDTQYF. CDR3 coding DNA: TGTGCCAGCAGCTTCCCTAGCGACGGGAGGGGCACAGATACGCAGTATTTT.

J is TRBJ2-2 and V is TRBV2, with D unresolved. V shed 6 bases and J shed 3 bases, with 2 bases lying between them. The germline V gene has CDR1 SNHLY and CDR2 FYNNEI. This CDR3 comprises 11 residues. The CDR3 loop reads CASSHTGELFF. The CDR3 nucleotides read TGTGCCAGCAGCCACACCGGGGAGCTGTTTTTT. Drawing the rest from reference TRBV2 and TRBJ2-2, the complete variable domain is EPEVTQTPSHQVTQMGQEVILRCVPISNHLYFYWYRQILGQKVEFLVSFYNNEISEKSEIFDDQFSVERPDGSNFTLKIRSTKLEDSAMYFCASSHTGELFFGEGSRLTVL.

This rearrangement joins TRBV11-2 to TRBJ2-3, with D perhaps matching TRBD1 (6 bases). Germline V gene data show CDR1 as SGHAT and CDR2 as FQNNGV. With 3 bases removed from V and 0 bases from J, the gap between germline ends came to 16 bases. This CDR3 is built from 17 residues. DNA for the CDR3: TGTGCCAGCAGCTTTTCCCTGGACAGTCAGAGCACAGATACGCAGTATTTT. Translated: CASSFSLDSQSTDTQYF.

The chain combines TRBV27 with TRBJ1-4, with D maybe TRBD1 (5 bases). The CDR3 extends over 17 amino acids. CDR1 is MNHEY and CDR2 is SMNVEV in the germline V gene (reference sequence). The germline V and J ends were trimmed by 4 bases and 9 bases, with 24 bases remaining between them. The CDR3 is CASSSLSQGMAMKKLFF. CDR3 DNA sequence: TGTGCCAGCAGTTCCCTGTCTCAGGGCATGGCTATGAAAAAACTGTTTTTT.

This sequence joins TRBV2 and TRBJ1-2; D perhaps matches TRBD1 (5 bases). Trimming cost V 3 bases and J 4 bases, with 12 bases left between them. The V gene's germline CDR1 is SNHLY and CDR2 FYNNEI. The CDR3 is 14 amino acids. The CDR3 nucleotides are TGTGCCAGCAGTGAGGCAGGGATTCCCTATGGCTACACCTTC. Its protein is CASSEAGIPYGYTF.

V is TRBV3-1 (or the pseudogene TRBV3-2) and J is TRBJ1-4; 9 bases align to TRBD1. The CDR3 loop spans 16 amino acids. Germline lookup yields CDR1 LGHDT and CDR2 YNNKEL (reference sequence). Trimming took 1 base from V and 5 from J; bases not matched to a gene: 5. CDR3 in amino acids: CASSQGTGEENEKLFF. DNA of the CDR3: TGTGCCAGCAGCCAAGGGACAGGGGAGGAGAATGAAAAACTGTTTTTT.

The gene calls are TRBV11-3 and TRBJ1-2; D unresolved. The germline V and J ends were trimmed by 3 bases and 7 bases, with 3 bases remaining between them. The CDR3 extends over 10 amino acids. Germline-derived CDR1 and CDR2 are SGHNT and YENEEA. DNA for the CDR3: TGTGCCAGCAGCTTTGGTGGCTACACCTTC. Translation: CASSFGGYTF.